The text below deals with one T cell receptor (beta chain). Its antigen is unknown. Authors of the study amplified TCR beta CDR3 regions from RNA transcripts. First-round RT-PCR of the TCR CDR3 relied on the HTBI primer set. TCRdb independently ran MiXCR on the multiplex PCR reads; one entry per CDR3 protein. The table lists 600,000 or so distinct CDR3 sequences, approximately 14% of them singletons. The CDR3 sequence is 13 residues long. Germline V gene lookup returns CDR1 LNHDA and CDR2 SQIVND (reference sequence). Trimming cost V 5 bases and J 6 bases; bases outside gene matches: 4. The sample is drawn from a study of T cells in Graves' hyperthyroidism and ophthalmopathy. Notes on the study in general: Stable hyperthyroidism and ophthalmopathy were separated using 13 V-J signatures. Also found in blood were most expanded thyroid clonotypes above 0.001.

Ophthalmopathy cases met thresholds of Clinical Activity Score at least 3, NOSPECS grade at least 4 and duration under 3 months. PBMCs were collected from an approximately 9.3 ml volume of fresh peripheral blood. Sequenced material: blood. The V and J genes are TRBV19 and TRBJ2-5, with 9 nucleotides matching TRBD2. The sequence was collected from a woman between 50 and 59 years old with Graves' ophthalmopathy. Written as DNA, the CDR3 is TGTGCCAGTAGTGTCGGACTAGCGCAGACCCAGTACTTC. Its protein product is CASSVGLAQTQYF.